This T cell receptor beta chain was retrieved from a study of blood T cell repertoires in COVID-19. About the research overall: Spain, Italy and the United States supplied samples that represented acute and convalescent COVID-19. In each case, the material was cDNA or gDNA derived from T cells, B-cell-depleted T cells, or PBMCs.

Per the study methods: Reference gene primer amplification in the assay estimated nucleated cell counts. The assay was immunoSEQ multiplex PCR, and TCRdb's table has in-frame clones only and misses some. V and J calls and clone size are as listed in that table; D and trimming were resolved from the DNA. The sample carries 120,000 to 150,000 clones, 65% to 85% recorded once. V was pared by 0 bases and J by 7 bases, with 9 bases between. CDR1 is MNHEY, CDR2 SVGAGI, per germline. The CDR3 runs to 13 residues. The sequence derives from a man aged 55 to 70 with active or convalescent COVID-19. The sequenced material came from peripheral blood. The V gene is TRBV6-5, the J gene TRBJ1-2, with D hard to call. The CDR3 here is CASSYSPAGGYTF. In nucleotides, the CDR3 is TGTGCCAGCAGTTACTCTCCCGCGGGTGGCTACACCTTC.